Listed below are T cell receptor beta chains from one sample, sequenced in a study of cytomegalovirus exposure and HLA in healthy donors. Produced via immunoSEQ multiplex PCR; TCRdb's table is partial and in-frame only. The profile shows 93,000 or so clones, approximately 64% of them singletons. Sequenced: PBMCs. The receptors shown here come from a woman aged 45-59 years in good health and CMV-seronegative. Each CDR3 is given with its conserved first and last residue. The order of the fields is CDR3 protein, CDR3 DNA, V gene, clone size, D gene, J gene. The D gene is left open where the match is weak. The listing skips clone size in some rows; elsewhere it reads once, few, many or a size class.

CDR3: CASSFSSSQETQYF; DNA: TGCGCCAGCAGCTTCTCTAGCAGCCAAGAGACCCAGTACTTC; V: TRBV5-1; size: -; D: -; J: TRBJ2-5
CDR3: CASSRPGQGTGNTIYF; DNA: TGTGCCAGCAGCCGTCCGGGACAGGGGACCGGAAACACCATATATTTT; V: TRBV5-4; size: -; D: TRBD1; J: TRBJ1-3
CDR3: CSAAPLNEQFF; DNA: TGCAGTGCCGCGCCCCTTAATGAGCAGTTCTTC; V: TRBV20-1; size: -; D: -; J: TRBJ2-1
CDR3: CSVDEENYGYTF; DNA: TGCAGCGTTGATGAGGAGAACTATGGCTACACCTTC; V: TRBV29-1; size: -; D: -; J: TRBJ1-2
CDR3: CASSISGKLSSAQYF; DNA: TGTGCCAGTAGTATATCGGGGAAATTGTCGTCGGCCCAGTACTTC; V: TRBV19; size: -; D: -; J: TRBJ2-5
CDR3: CASSFPSATSWFSYEQYF; DNA: TGTGCCAGCAGCTTCCCCTCTGCGACAAGTTGGTTCTCGTACGAGCAGTACTTC; V: TRBV5-8; size: few; D: -; J: TRBJ2-7
CDR3: CASSPFEASGGNEQFF; DNA: TGTGCCAGCTCACCCTTCGAGGCTAGCGGAGGCAATGAGCAGTTCTTC; V: TRBV18; size: -; D: TRBD2; J: TRBJ2-1
CDR3: CASSVDAVNTEAFF; DNA: TGTGCCAGCAGCGTAGATGCAGTGAACACTGAAGCTTTCTTT; V: TRBV9; size: once; D: -; J: TRBJ1-1
CDR3: CATSPSRGWYTEQYF; DNA: TGTGCCACCAGCCCATCGCGGGGGTGGTACACCGAGCAGTACTTC; V: TRBV15; size: -; D: TRBD2; J: TRBJ2-7
CDR3: CASSLGTSGSLEQFF; DNA: TGTGCCAGCAGTTTGGGTACTAGCGGGAGTCTTGAGCAGTTCTTC; V: TRBV27; size: -; D: TRBD2; J: TRBJ2-1
CDR3: CASSPRLRQGDEQFF; DNA: TGTGCCAGCTCACCACGATTGAGGCAGGGCGATGAGCAGTTCTTC; V: TRBV18; size: few; D: -; J: TRBJ2-1
CDR3: CASSFITSGQETQYF; DNA: TGTGCCAGCAGCTTCATTACTAGCGGTCAAGAGACCCAGTACTTC; V: TRBV7-9; size: -; D: TRBD2; J: TRBJ2-5
CDR3: CASSQDGSGAGHF; DNA: TGCGCCAGCAGCCAAGATGGGTCAGGGGCAGGACATTTT; V: TRBV4-1; size: -; D: -; J: TRBJ1-3
CDR3: CASSFQGGGNQPQHF; DNA: TGTGCCAGCAGTTTTCAGGGCGGGGGCAATCAGCCCCAGCATTTT; V: TRBV27; size: -; D: -; J: TRBJ1-5
CDR3: CASSEAGTGNQPQHF; DNA: TGTGCCAGCAGCGAAGCCGGGACAGGGAATCAGCCCCAGCATTTT; V: TRBV7-2; size: -; D: TRBD1; J: TRBJ1-5
CDR3: CASSQEGTGWYEQYF; DNA: TGTGCCAGCAGCCAAGAAGGGACAGGGTGGTACGAGCAGTACTTC; V: TRBV4-2; size: once; D: TRBD1; J: TRBJ2-7
CDR3: CASSPGGGYTF; DNA: TGTGCCAGCAGTCCAGGGGGCGGCTACACCTTC; V: TRBV6-6; size: -; D: TRBD1; J: TRBJ1-2
CDR3: CASSFDSRGSGYTF; DNA: TGTGCCAGCAGCTTTGACAGTAGGGGATCGGGCTACACCTTC; V: TRBV5-6; size: -; D: -; J: TRBJ1-2
CDR3: CASSQDNSGGAHETQYF; DNA: TGTGCCAGCAGCCAAGATAATAGCGGGGGGGCACATGAGACCCAGTACTTC; V: TRBV14; size: -; D: TRBD2; J: TRBJ2-5
CDR3: CASSLSEGLGTNSYEQYF; DNA: TGTGCCAGCAGCTTATCGGAGGGGCTCGGGACTAACTCCTACGAGCAGTACTTC; V: TRBV7-9; size: -; D: TRBD2; J: TRBJ2-7
CDR3: CASSLDSEGYGYTF; DNA: TGTGCCAGCAGCTTAGACTCGGAGGGCTATGGCTACACCTTC; V: TRBV7-9; size: -; D: -; J: TRBJ1-2
CDR3: CASSTTSGRARDEQYF; DNA: TGCGCCAGCAGCACGACTAGCGGGAGGGCCCGGGACGAGCAGTACTTC; V: TRBV5-1; size: -; D: TRBD2; J: TRBJ2-7
CDR3: CASSGTSSYNEQFF; DNA: TGTGCCAGCAGTGGGACTAGCAGTTACAATGAGCAGTTCTTC; V: TRBV11-3; size: once; D: TRBD2; J: TRBJ2-1
CDR3: CASSDVGTGGKETQYF; DNA: TGTGCCAGCAGCGATGTCGGGACAGGGGGGAAAGAGACCCAGTACTTC; V: TRBV7-9; size: few; D: TRBD1; J: TRBJ2-5
CDR3: CASRLSDRNEKLFF; DNA: TGTGCCAGCAGACTAAGTGATAGGAATGAAAAACTGTTTTTT; V: TRBV28; size: -; D: -; J: TRBJ1-4
CDR3: CASGTSGVLETQYF; DNA: TGTGCTAGTGGCACCTCGGGGGTTCTAGAGACCCAGTACTTC; V: TRBV12-5; size: once; D: -; J: TRBJ2-5
CDR3: CASRGLADSYNEQFF; DNA: TGCGCCAGCAGGGGACTAGCGGACTCCTACAATGAGCAGTTCTTC; V: TRBV10-2; size: -; D: TRBD2; J: TRBJ2-1
CDR3: CASSYGFRANTEAFF; DNA: TGTGCCAGCAGTTATGGATTCAGGGCGAACACTGAAGCTTTCTTT; V: TRBV6-5; size: -; D: -; J: TRBJ1-1
CDR3: CSAQPLAGDTQYF; DNA: TGCAGCGCCCAGCCCCTAGCGGGAGATACGCAGTATTTT; V: TRBV29-1; size: -; D: TRBD2; J: TRBJ2-3
CDR3: CASSKGQGQETQYF; DNA: TGTGCCAGCAGCAAGGGACAGGGACAAGAGACCCAGTACTTC; V: TRBV7-6; size: -; D: TRBD1; J: TRBJ2-5
CDR3: CASPHRWTCYEQYF; DNA: TGTGCCAGCCCCCACCGGTGGACATGCTACGAGCAGTACTTC; V: TRBV25-1; size: -; D: -; J: TRBJ2-7
CDR3: CASSIVGRSDTQYF; DNA: TGTGCCAGTAGTATAGTCGGGAGGAGTGATACGCAGTATTTT; V: TRBV19; size: -; D: TRBD2; J: TRBJ2-3
CDR3: CASSRQGASGNTIYF; DNA: TGTGCCAGCAGCAGACAGGGGGCGAGTGGAAACACCATATATTTT; V: TRBV7-9; size: -; D: TRBD1; J: TRBJ1-3
CDR3: CASSYTGTHSYEQYF; DNA: TGTGCCAGCAGTTACACCGGGACACACTCCTACGAGCAGTACTTC; V: TRBV6-5; size: -; D: -; J: TRBJ2-7
CDR3: CASSIARTGSNQPQHF; DNA: TGTGCCAGTAGTATAGCCCGCACGGGTAGCAATCAGCCCCAGCATTTT; V: TRBV19; size: few; D: -; J: TRBJ1-5
CDR3: CASSLLRTSGNTGELFF; DNA: TGCGCCAGCAGCCTATTAAGGACTAGCGGTAACACCGGGGAGCTGTTTTTT; V: TRBV4-3; size: -; D: TRBD2; J: TRBJ2-2
CDR3: CASSSPAGGVYGYTF; DNA: TGTGCCAGCAGCTCCCCAGCCGGGGGAGTCTATGGCTACACCTTC; V: TRBV7-8; size: once; D: -; J: TRBJ1-2
CDR3: CASSLDRGVDGYTF; DNA: TGCGCCAGCAGCTTGGACAGGGGGGTGGATGGCTACACCTTC; V: TRBV5-1; size: -; D: TRBD1; J: TRBJ1-2